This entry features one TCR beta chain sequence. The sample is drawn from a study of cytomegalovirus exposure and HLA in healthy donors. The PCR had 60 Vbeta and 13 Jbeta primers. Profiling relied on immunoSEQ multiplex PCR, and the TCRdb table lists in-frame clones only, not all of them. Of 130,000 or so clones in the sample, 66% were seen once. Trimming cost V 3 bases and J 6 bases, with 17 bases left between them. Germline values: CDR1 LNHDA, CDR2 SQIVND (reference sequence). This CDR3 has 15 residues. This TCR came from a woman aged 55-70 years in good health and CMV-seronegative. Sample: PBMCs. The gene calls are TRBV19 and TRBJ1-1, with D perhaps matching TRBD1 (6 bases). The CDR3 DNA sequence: TGTGCCAGTAGTATGTCGAGGGGGAGGGGAGCTGAAGCTTTCTTT. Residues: CASSMSRGRGAEAFF. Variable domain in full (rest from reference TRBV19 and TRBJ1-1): DGGITQSPKYLFRKEGQNVTLSCEQNLNHDAMYWYRQDPGQGLRLIYYSQIVNDFQKGDIAEGYSVSREKKESFPLTVTSAQKNPTAFYLCASSMSRGRGAEAFFGQGTRLTVV.